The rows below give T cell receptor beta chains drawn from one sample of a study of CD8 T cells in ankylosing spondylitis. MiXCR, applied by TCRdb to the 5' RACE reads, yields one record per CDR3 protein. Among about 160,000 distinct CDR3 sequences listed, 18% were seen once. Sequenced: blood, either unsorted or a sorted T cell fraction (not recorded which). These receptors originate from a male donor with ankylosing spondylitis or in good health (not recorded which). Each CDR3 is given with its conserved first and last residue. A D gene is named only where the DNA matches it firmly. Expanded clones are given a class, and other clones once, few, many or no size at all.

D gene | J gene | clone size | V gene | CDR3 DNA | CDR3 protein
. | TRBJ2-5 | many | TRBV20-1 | TGCAGTGCCGCCCCAGTGGCCCAAGAGACCCAGTACTTC | CSAAPVAQETQYF
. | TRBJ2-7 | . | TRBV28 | TGTGCCAGCACCGAGGGACAACTATCCTACGAGCAGTACTTC | CASTEGQLSYEQYF
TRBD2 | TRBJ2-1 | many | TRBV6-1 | TGTGCCAGCAGGGGACTAGCGGGAGTCAATGAGCAGTTCTTC | CASRGLAGVNEQFF
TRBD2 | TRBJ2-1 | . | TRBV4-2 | TGTGCCGGCACCCCACCGGGACTAGCGGGAGGGGGAAACAATGAGCAGTTCTTC | CAGTPPGLAGGGNNEQFF
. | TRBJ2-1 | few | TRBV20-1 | TGCAGTGCTAGAGGCAGAGGGTCCCGGTACAATGAGCAGTTCTTC | CSARGRGSRYNEQFF
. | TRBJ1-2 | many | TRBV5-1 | TGCGCCAGCAGCTTGGCATGGGAGAATGGCTACACCTTC | CASSLAWENGYTF
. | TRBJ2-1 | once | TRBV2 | TGTGCCAGCAGTGATAAGGGGCTCTCCTACAATGAGCAGTTCTTC | CASSDKGLSYNEQFF
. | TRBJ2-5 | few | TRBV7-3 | TGTGCCAGCAGCTTAAACCCAGAGACCCAGTACTTC | CASSLNPETQYF
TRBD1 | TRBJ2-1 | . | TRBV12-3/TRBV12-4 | TGTGCCAGCAGTTTATTCGGGACAGGGAACAATGAGCAGTTCTTC | CASSLFGTGNNEQFF
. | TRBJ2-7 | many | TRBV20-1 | TGCAGTGCTAGAGGGGGCGGGGTCGAGCAGTACTTC | CSARGGGVEQYF
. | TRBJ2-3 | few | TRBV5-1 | TGCGCCAGCAGCTTGTACGCGGATAGCACAGATACGCAGTATTTT | CASSLYADSTDTQYF
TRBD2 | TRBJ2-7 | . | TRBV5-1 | TGCGCCAGCAGCTTTCTAGCGGGAGCCAGTGAGGAGCAGTACTTC | CASSFLAGASEEQYF
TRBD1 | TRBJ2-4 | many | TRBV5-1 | TGCGCCAGCAGCTTGGGGACAGGAGCTATAGCCAAAAACATTCAGTACTTC | CASSLGTGAIAKNIQYF
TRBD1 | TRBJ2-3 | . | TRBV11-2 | TGTGCCAGCAGCCCCGGACAGGGACCGCAGTATTTT | CASSPGQGPQYF
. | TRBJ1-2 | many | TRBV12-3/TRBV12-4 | TGTGCCAGTAACAGGGCGAACTATGGCTACACCTTC | CASNRANYGYTF
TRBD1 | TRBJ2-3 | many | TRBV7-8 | TGTGCCAGCAGCCCAGGCCGGACAGGAACGCAGTATTTT | CASSPGRTGTQYF
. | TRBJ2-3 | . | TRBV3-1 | TGTGCCTGCACCCAAGATCTCGGGGTGGGAGATACGCAGTATTTT | CACTQDLGVGDTQYF
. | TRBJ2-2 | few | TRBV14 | TGTGCCAGCAGCGGAGGGGGTACTCCCGGGGAGCTGTTTTTT | CASSGGGTPGELFF
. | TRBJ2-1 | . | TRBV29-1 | TGCAGCGCTGCCCCGTACAATGAGCAGTTCTTC | CSAAPYNEQFF
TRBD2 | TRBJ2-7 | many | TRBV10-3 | TGTGCCATCAGTGAAGGAGCGGGAGGGCCCTCCTACGAGCAGTACTTC | CAISEGAGGPSYEQYF
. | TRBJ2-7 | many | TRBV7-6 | TGTGCCAGCAGCTTAGATGGCGGCTACGAGCAGTACTTC | CASSLDGGYEQYF
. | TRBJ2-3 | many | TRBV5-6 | TGTGCCAGCAGCTTGCCGGGACACTTAGGATCCACAGATACGCAGTATTTT | CASSLPGHLGSTDTQYF
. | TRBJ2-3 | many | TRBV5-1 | TGCGCCAGCAGCTTGGATTTGGATACGCAGTATTTT | CASSLDLDTQYF
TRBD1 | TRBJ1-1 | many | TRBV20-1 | TGCAGTGCTAGCGAGCCCCATGTAGGGACAGGGCAAAATGAAGCTTTCTTT | CSASEPHVGTGQNEAFF
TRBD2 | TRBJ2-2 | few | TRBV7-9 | TGTGCCAGCAGCACAAGCGGGAGGGGATTCACCGGGGAGCTGTTTTTT | CASSTSGRGFTGELFF
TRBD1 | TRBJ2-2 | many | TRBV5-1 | TGCGCCAGCAGCTTGGTGACAGGGGATTACACCGGGGAGCTGTTTTTT | CASSLVTGDYTGELFF
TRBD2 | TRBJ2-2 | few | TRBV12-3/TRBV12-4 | TGTGCCAGCAGCTTACTAGCGGGAGCTGGCGGGGAGCTGTTTTTT | CASSLLAGAGGELFF
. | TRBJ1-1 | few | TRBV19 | TGTGCCAGTAGTCCCCTCGTGAGGAGGGGGATGTACACTGAAGCTTTCTTT | CASSPLVRRGMYTEAFF
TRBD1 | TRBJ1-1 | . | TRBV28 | TGTGCCAGCAAGGAGGGACAGGGATGGACTGAAGCTTTCTTT | CASKEGQGWTEAFF
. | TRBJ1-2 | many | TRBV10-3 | TGTGCCATCAGTGAGTTTACGACCTATGGCTACACCTTC | CAISEFTTYGYTF
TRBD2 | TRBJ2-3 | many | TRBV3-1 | TGTGCCAGCAGCCCGTCCAGAGCTAGCGGGAGCACAGATACGCAGTATTTT | CASSPSRASGSTDTQYF
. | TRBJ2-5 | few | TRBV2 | TGTGCCAGCAGTGAGGACTTATCAGAAGAGACCCAGTACTTC | CASSEDLSEETQYF
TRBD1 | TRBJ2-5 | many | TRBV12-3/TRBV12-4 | TGTGCCAGCACTCAAACAGGGGTCTTGGAGACCCAGTACTTC | CASTQTGVLETQYF
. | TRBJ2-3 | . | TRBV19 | TGTGCCAGCCGTGGAGGTGCCCCAGATACGCAGTATTTT | CASRGGAPDTQYF
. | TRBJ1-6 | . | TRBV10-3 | TGTGCCATCAGTGCAGGCCTAAATTCACCCCTCCACTTT | CAISAGLNSPLHF
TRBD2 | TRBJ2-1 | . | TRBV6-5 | TGTGCCAGCACCTTGACTAGCGGGAGTGTCAATGAGCAGTTCTTC | CASTLTSGSVNEQFF
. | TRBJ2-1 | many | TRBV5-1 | TGCGCCAGCAGCTTGGAACCTGACAGCTCCTACAATGAGCAGTTCTTC | CASSLEPDSSYNEQFF
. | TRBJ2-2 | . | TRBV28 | TGTGCCAGCAGCTCCTCCGTCGGGGAGCTGTTTTTT | CASSSSVGELFF
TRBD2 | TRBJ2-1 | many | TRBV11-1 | TGTGCCAGCAGCTTAGTAGGGCGGACCGGAGCGGGAGGGTACAATGAGCAGTTCTTC | CASSLVGRTGAGGYNEQFF
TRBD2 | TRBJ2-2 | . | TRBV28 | TGTGCCAGCAGCAGAAGCGGGACGGGCACCGGGGAGCTGTTTTTT | CASSRSGTGTGELFF
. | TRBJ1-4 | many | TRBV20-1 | TGCAGTGCGCCGAGTTGGGGAAAACTGTTTTTT | CSAPSWGKLFF
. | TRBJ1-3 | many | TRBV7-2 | TGTGCCAGCAGCCCCTTAGAGGACCTGTACTCTGGAAACACCATATATTTT | CASSPLEDLYSGNTIYF
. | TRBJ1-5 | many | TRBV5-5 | TGTGCCAGCAGCTTCTTGTTGGGGGTCAATCAGCCCCAGCATTTT | CASSFLLGVNQPQHF
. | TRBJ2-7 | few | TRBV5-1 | TGCGCCAGCAGCTTGGTTGAGGGCTACGAGCAGTACTTC | CASSLVEGYEQYF
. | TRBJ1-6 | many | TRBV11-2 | TGTGCCAGCAGCTTTAAACGGTTTTATAATTCACCCCTCCACTTT | CASSFKRFYNSPLHF
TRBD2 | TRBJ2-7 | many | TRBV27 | TGTGCCAGCAGTTTAAGAACTAGCGGAACCTACGAGCAGTACTTC | CASSLRTSGTYEQYF